The 22 T cell receptor beta chains given below trace back to one sample, sequenced in a study of shared clonotypes between healthy human individuals. Generated by immunoSEQ multiplex PCR, the TCRdb table keeps only in-frame clones and is missing some. The sample lists 2 million to 2.5 million clones, nearly 97% occurring once. Sequenced material: naive CD4+ T cells sorted from blood. The subset here: CD45RA+ positively selected. The origin of the receptors is a young man in good health.

The chain joins TRBV6-1 to TRBJ2-3, with TRBD1 matching 10 bases. V was pared by 6 bases and J by 4 bases, with 7 bases of the junction left unmatched. Germline V gene sequence: CDR1 MNHNS, CDR2 SASEGT. The CDR3 runs 15 residues. Here the CDR3 reads CASRATGGAADTQYF. In DNA form, the CDR3 reads TGTGCCAGCAGAGCGACAGGGGGCGCAGCAGATACGCAGTATTTT.

The chain employs TRBV9 and TRBJ2-7; 10 bases map to TRBD2. The J segment lost 2 bases and the V segment lost 3 bases, leaving 2 bases of the junction unmatched. Per the germline V gene, CDR1 is SGDLS and CDR2 is YYNGEE. The CDR3 has 14 amino acids. CDR3 in DNA: TGTGCCAGCAGCGGAGGGACTAGCGCCTACGAGCAGTACTTC. It encodes CASSGGTSAYEQYF.

A word on this clone: Other DNA sequences of this sample code for an identical CDR3. This rearrangement joins TRBV19 to TRBJ1-5; D is uncertain. Trimming removed 3 bases at V and 1 base at J, with 7 bases between. In germline, CDR1 is LNHDA, CDR2 SQIVND (reference sequence). The length of the CDR3 is 14 residues. The DNA for the CDR3 is TGTGCCAGTAGTATTGACGGAAGCAATCAGCCCCAGCATTTT. It is translated as CASSIDGSNQPQHF. The whole variable domain, remainder taken from reference TRBV19 and TRBJ1-5, is DGGITQSPKYLFRKEGQNVTLSCEQNLNHDAMYWYRQDPGQGLRLIYYSQIVNDFQKGDIAEGYSVSREKKESFPLTVTSAQKNPTAFYLCASSIDGSNQPQHFGDGTRLSIL.

The chain links TRBV19 to TRBJ1-6, with D perhaps matching TRBD1 (5 bases). Germline V gene data show CDR1 as LNHDA and CDR2 as SQIVND (reference sequence). V lost 9 bases and J lost 5, with 17 bases in between. The CDR3 totals 15 residues. CDR3 DNA: TGTGCCAGCCGCGGGACTCTGGGCCATAATTCACCCCTCCACTTT. It is translated as CASRGTLGHNSPLHF. Full variable domain (remainder filled in from reference TRBV19 and TRBJ1-6): DGGITQSPKYLFRKEGQNVTLSCEQNLNHDAMYWYRQDPGQGLRLIYYSQIVNDFQKGDIAEGYSVSREKKESFPLTVTSAQKNPTAFYLCASRGTLGHNSPLHFGNGTRLTVT.

The chain combines TRBV10-2 with TRBJ2-5, with TRBD2 identical over 7 bases. Germline CDR1 and CDR2: WSHSY and SAAADI. CDR3 length: 14 amino acids. V dropped 2 bases and J dropped 7; count of bases not matched to a gene: 7. The CDR3 region is CASSEPGLLGTQYF. CDR3 DNA sequence: TGCGCCAGCAGTGAGCCGGGACTACTTGGGACCCAGTACTTC.

CDR3 loop: CAWSTQSNQPQHF. The DNA of the CDR3 is TGTGCCTGGAGTACACAGAGCAATCAGCCCCAGCATTTT. The chain has TRBV30 and TRBJ1-5; D not certain. Germline assignment: CDR1 GTSNPN and CDR2 SVGIG (reference sequence). This CDR3 contains 13 residues. The V end was cut by 2 bases, the J end by 1 base, with 6 bases between.

V usage is TRBV30 and J usage is TRBJ2-2, with a weak D call TRBD1 (5 bases). From germline, CDR1 is GTSNPN and CDR2 SVGIG (reference sequence). The V and J ends lost 0 bases and 6 bases respectively, with 11 bases between them. The CDR3 is made up of 14 amino acids. CDR3 region: CAWSVEWGPGELFF. The CDR3 nucleotides read TGTGCCTGGAGTGTTGAGTGGGGCCCCGGGGAGCTGTTTTTT.

The V call is TRBV5-4, the J call TRBJ2-7; 7 bases map to TRBD2. This CDR3 is built from 14 residues. The germline gives CDR1 SGHNT, CDR2 YYREEE (reference sequence). V gave up 0 bases and J gave up 6 bases; unmatched junction bases: 6. The CDR3 sequence is CASSLGAWEGEQYF. The CDR3 DNA sequence: TGTGCCAGCAGCTTGGGAGCATGGGAGGGCGAGCAGTACTTC.

The chain has TRBV7-9 and TRBJ2-7, with a weak D call TRBD1 (6 bases). This CDR3 has 16 residues. V was cut by 4 bases and J by 1 base, with 17 bases left in between. Germline V lookup: CDR1 SEHNR, CDR2 FQNEAQ (reference sequence). CDR3: CASSSNRWTASYEQYF. DNA of the CDR3: TGTGCCAGCAGCTCAAATAGATGGACAGCTTCCTACGAGCAGTACTTC.

The rearrangement joins TRBV25-1 to TRBJ1-2; D gene ambiguous. The V gene's germline CDR1 is MGHDK and CDR2 SYGVNS. The CDR3 extends over 14 amino acids. V was cut by 8 bases and J by 0 bases, with 13 bases left in between. DNA of the CDR3: TGTGCCAGCGCCGGGAAATATACTAACTATGGCTACACCTTC. Translated: CASAGKYTNYGYTF.

This sequence joins TRBV28 and TRBJ1-1, with D maybe TRBD1 (5 bases). The CDR3 loop spans 15 amino acids. Germline loops: CDR1 MDHEN, CDR2 SYDVKM. Trimming pared 4 bases from V and 1 base from J, leaving 13 bases between. The CDR3: CASSWSGNPNTEAFF. The CDR3 coding sequence is TGTGCCAGCAGTTGGTCAGGGAATCCGAACACTGAAGCTTTCTTT.

The chain employs TRBV5-1 and TRBJ2-7; 8 bases are shared with TRBD1. J lost 6 bases, V lost 2 bases, and 7 bases had no gene match. Germline CDR1 and CDR2: SGHRS and YFSETQ. The CDR3 spans 14 residues. Written as DNA, the CDR3 is TGCGCCAGCAGCTTAAGTCAGGGGGCGGGCGAGCAGTACTTC. This translates into CASSLSQGAGEQYF.

The V call is TRBV28, the J call TRBJ1-2; no clear D. V was shortened by 4 bases and J by 2 bases, with 8 bases between the two germline ends. Germline-derived CDR1 and CDR2 are MDHEN and SYDVKM. The CDR3 spans 13 residues. CDR3 residues: CASSSSPNYGYTF. The DNA for the CDR3 is TGTGCCAGCAGTTCTTCCCCCAACTATGGCTACACCTTC.

This chain links TRBV28 with TRBJ1-2, with 8 bases aligning to TRBD1. From germline, CDR1 is MDHEN and CDR2 SYDVKM. The CDR3 covers 14 residues. Trimming at V came to 5 bases and at J to 7 bases, leaving 9 bases not matched to a gene. CDR3 nucleotides: TGTGCCAGCAGTACCCATGGACAGGGTGGTGGCTACACCTTC. Its translation is CASSTHGQGGGYTF.

The chain recombines TRBV29-1 with TRBJ1-4; unclear D gene. V was shortened by 7 bases and J by 0 bases, with 9 bases between the two germline ends. The germline V gene encodes CDR1 SQVTM and CDR2 ANQGSEA. There are 13 residues in the CDR3. CDR3 loop: CSATGATNEKLFF. In nucleotides, the CDR3 is TGCAGCGCAACCGGGGCAACTAATGAAAAACTGTTTTTT.

CDR3 DNA sequence: TGCGCCAGCAGCCAAGATCAAGTATTTGGGAATGAAAAACTGTTTTTT. It encodes CASSQDQVFGNEKLFF. The chain uses TRBV4-1 and TRBJ1-4; D gene unclear. The CDR3 is 16 amino acids. Germline CDR1 is MGHRA and CDR2 is YSYEKL. With 0 bases removed from V and 5 bases from J, the gap between germline ends came to 13 bases.

As regards this clone: This sample also contains other DNA sequences that code for the same CDR3. CDR3 in DNA: TGTGCCTGGAGTCTCGGGGGGGTTGAGACCCAGTACTTC. Protein: CAWSLGGVETQYF. The rearrangement joins TRBV30 to TRBJ2-5; TRBD2 aligns across 8 bases. V was clipped by 2 bases and J by 5 bases; unmatched bases: 4. Germline V gene data show CDR1 as GTSNPN and CDR2 as SVGIG (reference sequence). There are 13 residues in the CDR3.

CDR3 coding DNA: TGTGCCACCAGCAGAGAAGGAGGAGGGAAAACCACCATATATTTT. Protein: CATSREGGGKTTIYF. J is TRBJ1-3 and V is TRBV15; D ambiguous. Trimming took 0 bases from V and 9 from J, leaving 15 bases between them. Germline V CDR1 and CDR2: LNHNV, YYDKDF (reference sequence). The CDR3 totals 15 residues. Combining the CDR3 with reference TRBV15 and TRBJ1-3 gives the whole variable domain DAMVIQNPRYQVTQFGKPVTLSCSQTLNHNVMYWYQQKSSQAPKLLFHYYDKDFNNEADTPDNFQSRRPNTSFCFLDIRSPGLGDTAMYLCATSREGGGKTTIYFGEGSWLTVV.

In the case of this clone: The sample carries other DNA sequences with the same CDR3. The rearrangement links TRBV5-4 to TRBJ2-7; D is unclear. The CDR3 loop spans 13 amino acids. In germline, CDR1 is SGHNT, CDR2 YYREEE (reference sequence). Trimming pared 0 bases from V and 1 base from J, leaving 5 bases between. The CDR3 DNA sequence: TGTGCCAGCAGCTTGGGCTGGTCCTACGAGCAGTACTTC. Its protein product is CASSLGWSYEQYF.

The rearrangement links TRBV29-1 to TRBJ2-7; tentative D call: TRBD2 (6 bases). The germline CDR1 and CDR2 sequences are SQVTM and ANQGSEA. V lost 1 base to trimming and J lost 6 bases, with 13 bases between them. CDR3 length: 13 residues. This CDR3 is CSVEAGAAAEQYF. CDR3 in DNA: TGCAGCGTTGAAGCGGGAGCCGCCGCCGAGCAGTACTTC.

The V gene is TRBV1, the J gene TRBJ2-3. TRBV1 is classified as a pseudogene. This CDR3 comprises 14 residues. This chain's CDR3 is CTSSQPHKIGTQYF. The DNA of the CDR3 is TGCACCAGCAGCCAACCCCACAAAATAGGTACGCAGTATTTT.

This chain links TRBV19 with TRBJ2-5; 9 bases fit TRBD1. The CDR3 runs to 15 residues. CDR1 LNHDA and CDR2 SQIVND come from the germline V gene (reference sequence). J was trimmed by 5 bases and V by 6 bases; bases with no gene match: 10. The CDR3 sequence: CASSKIRDRVETQYF. Written as DNA, the CDR3 is TGTGCCAGTAGCAAAATCCGGGACAGGGTGGAGACCCAGTACTTC.